Reported below is one TCR beta chain. Per the germline V gene, CDR1 is SQVTM and CDR2 is ANQGSEA. The CDR3 sequence is 13 residues long. V was cut by 6 bases and J by 8 bases, with 19 bases left in between. This sample was taken from a study of early T cells in non-severe SARS-CoV-2 infection. Individual cDNA molecules received unique molecular identifiers during library preparation. Via MiXCR, TCRdb re-called the 5' RACE reads, giving one row per CDR3 protein. The sample has over 60,000 distinct CDR3 sequences, 13% seen once; the top ten hold more than 3.5%. The sequencing input was whole blood. The sequence was collected from an adult who was a healthcare worker with PCR-confirmed SARS-CoV-2 infection or an uninfected control (not recorded which). The chain couples TRBV29-1 to TRBJ1-2; D is perhaps TRBD1 (6 bases). Here the CDR3 reads CSVEVGGVEGYTF. The CDR3 bases are TGCAGCGTCGAGGTAGGGGGAGTGGAAGGCTACACCTTC. The complete variable domain, with remaining parts taken from reference TRBV29-1 and TRBJ1-2, reads SAVISQKPSRDICQRGTSLTIQCQVDSQVTMMFWYRQQPGQSLTLIATANQGSEATYESGFVIDKFPISRPNLTFSTLTVSNMSPEDSSIYLCSVEVGGVEGYTFGSGTRLTVV.